This T cell receptor beta chain was recorded in a study of blood T cell repertoires in COVID-19. Study as a whole: The analysed material was cDNA or gDNA that came from T cells, B-cell-depleted T cells, or PBMCs.

TCRdb's table, derived via immunoSEQ multiplex PCR, lists solely in-frame clones and lacks some. The table records 120,000 to 150,000 clones, about four fifths of them present only once. Looked up from germline, CDR1 is KGHSH and CDR2 is LQKENI. V lost 3 bases and J lost 1, with 21 bases in between. CDR3 length equals 18 residues. Sequencing input: peripheral blood. The sequence was obtained from an elderly woman in a cohort sampled during active or convalescent COVID-19. The chain recombines TRBV18 with TRBJ1-1; D possibly corresponds to TRBD1 (5 bases). The CDR3 DNA sequence: TGTGCCAGCTCACCTGACGGGACTCCTCAGAGAGCGAACACTGAAGCTTTCTTT. Its protein is CASSPDGTPQRANTEAFF. Supplemented by reference TRBV18 and TRBJ1-1, the full variable domain reads NAGVMQNPRHLVRRRGQEARLRCSPMKGHSHVYWYRQLPEEGLKFMVYLQKENIIDESGMPKERFSAEFPKEGPSILRIQQVVRGDSAAYFCASSPDGTPQRANTEAFFGQGTRLTVV.